The sequence of this TCR beta chain was determined in a study of blood T cell repertoires in COVID-19. Study overall: The United States, Italy and Spain supplied acute and convalescent COVID-19 samples. Sources were T cells, B-cell-depleted T cells, or PBMCs; the material itself was cDNA or gDNA.

Participant-given clinical history determined each cohort assignment. Study processing details: Nucleated cell counts were estimated from reference gene primer amplification. TCRdb's copy holds only in-frame clones and misses some; the assay was immunoSEQ multiplex PCR. Clonal size and the V and J genes are those of that table, whereas D and trimming came from the DNA. The sample shows 150,000 to 180,000 clones, 84% of them seen only once. The CDR3 consists of 18 residues. The germline CDR1 and CDR2 sequences are MRHNA and SNTAGT. J was trimmed by 2 bases and V by 6 bases; bases with no gene match: 12.

The rearrangement links TRBV6-4 to TRBJ2-2; 10 bases are shared with TRBD2. Sequences were obtained from PBMCs or T cells enriched from blood (not recorded which). This receptor was obtained from a man aged 50-60 years who had recovered from COVID-19. The CDR3 loop is CASRPLAGQLGNTGELFF. In DNA, the CDR3 is TGTGCCAGCAGGCCACTAGCGGGGCAGCTTGGTAACACCGGGGAGCTGTTTTTT.